Listed below are T cell receptor beta chains from one sample, sequenced in a study of T cells in Graves' hyperthyroidism and ophthalmopathy. TCRdb reanalysed the multiplex PCR reads using MiXCR and keeps one entry per CDR3 protein. The sample has 500,000 to 750,000 distinct CDR3 sequences, approximately 14% seen once. Sequenced input: blood. These receptors all come from a woman aged 25 to 45 with Graves' hyperthyroidism. Both conserved end residues are part of each CDR3. Size is omitted from some rows. Given values are once, few, many or a class for expanded clones.

V	size	J	CDR3
TRBV7-9	-	TRBJ2-1	CASSPGTENYNEQFF
TRBV6-2/TRBV6-3	few	TRBJ1-2	CASSYSFNSDGYTF
TRBV7-3	many	TRBJ2-7	CASSPNMGGLAGAHEQYF
TRBV24-1	-	TRBJ2-5	CATSDLGVYYF
TRBV2	many	TRBJ1-4	CASRLNEKLFF
TRBV7-2	many	TRBJ2-1	CASSLALVQEGNEQFF
TRBV27	-	TRBJ2-7	CASSLSPDYYEQYF
TRBV20-1	-	TRBJ2-7	CSGRQVEQYF
TRBV27	-	TRBJ1-6	CASSLTGTGNSPLHF
TRBV4-3	few	TRBJ2-5	CASSQEVQGWGQETQYF
TRBV29-1	few	TRBJ2-2	CSAAGGSGTGELFF
TRBV30	many	TRBJ1-1	CAWSVQGATEAFF
TRBV14	-	TRBJ2-2	CASSRRDFGPGELFF
TRBV20-1	many	TRBJ2-7	CSASKEEGYEQYF
TRBV12-3/TRBV12-4	many	TRBJ1-1	CASSNWGHSLEEAFF
TRBV6-2/TRBV6-3	many	TRBJ2-1	CASSYPVQGGEQFF
TRBV7-9	few	TRBJ1-1	CASSSGGRINTEAFF
TRBV7-9	many	TRBJ2-3	CASSLTFKADTQYF
TRBV6-1	many	TRBJ2-7	CASNVPGQGAEQYF
TRBV13	few	TRBJ2-7	CASRISGSSYEQYF
TRBV28	many	TRBJ2-1	CASSFWSPTYNEQFF
TRBV4-1	few	TRBJ2-1	CASSQGDGPLYNEQFF
TRBV19	-	TRBJ1-4	CASKPRDRASSTNEKLFF
TRBV7-9	many	TRBJ1-5	CASSFGTGGNQPQHF
TRBV20-1	many	TRBJ2-7	CSARDGSGRFYEQYF
TRBV30	few	TRBJ2-2	CAWSYRDRLSPGELFF
TRBV27	few	TRBJ2-7	CASSSPGPLYEQYF
TRBV12-3/TRBV12-4	-	TRBJ2-7	CASSITQGSEQYF
TRBV6-2/TRBV6-3	-	TRBJ2-3	CASSYSDYSREPDTQYF
TRBV10-3	-	TRBJ1-4	CAISDRESEKLFF
TRBV30	many	TRBJ1-1	CACLMNTEAFF
TRBV28	few	TRBJ1-2	CASSEDRSGGYTF
TRBV9	few	TRBJ2-3	CASSADLWGDTQYF
TRBV20-1	many	TRBJ2-1	CSARSLSGRAHEQFF
TRBV20-1	many	TRBJ2-7	CSASGPGSSYEQYF
TRBV5-1	few	TRBJ2-5	CASSLAPRGQETQYF
TRBV19	-	TRBJ1-1	CASSIFGLTNTEAFF
TRBV12-3/TRBV12-4	-	TRBJ2-1	CASSPSLEQFF
TRBV5-1	many	TRBJ2-1	CASSPGLTGYNEQFF
TRBV5-6	many	TRBJ2-1	CASSSGTRPYEQFF
TRBV9	many	TRBJ2-3	CASSVDFSIDTQYF
TRBV27	-	TRBJ2-2	CASSQTTGVGTGELFF
TRBV9	-	TRBJ1-3	CASSTSRDPSSGNTIYF
TRBV15	many	TRBJ2-5	CATSDSGTQETQYF
TRBV29-1	many	TRBJ2-1	CSVAAGVGGGEQFF
TRBV18	few	TRBJ2-1	CASSPGPGDGQFF
TRBV4-1	-	TRBJ2-2	CASSQPTRDGELFF
TRBV7-9	many	TRBJ2-3	CASSPTVDTQYF
TRBV20-1	few	TRBJ2-3	CSARESGYF
TRBV5-1	many	TRBJ2-1	CASSLDLNEQFF
TRBV27	many	TRBJ2-1	CASSPGLHSYNEQFF
TRBV27	many	TRBJ1-2	CASKRFSRQGDYGYTF
TRBV19	-	TRBJ2-7	CASSIGTDPREQYF
TRBV28	few	TRBJ1-2	CASSLWGGHYGYTF
TRBV2	-	TRBJ2-1	CASRAGTGTNEQFF
TRBV6-1	-	TRBJ2-1	CASSFPRPSEQFF
TRBV18	-	TRBJ1-4	CASSPPSGGGEKLFF